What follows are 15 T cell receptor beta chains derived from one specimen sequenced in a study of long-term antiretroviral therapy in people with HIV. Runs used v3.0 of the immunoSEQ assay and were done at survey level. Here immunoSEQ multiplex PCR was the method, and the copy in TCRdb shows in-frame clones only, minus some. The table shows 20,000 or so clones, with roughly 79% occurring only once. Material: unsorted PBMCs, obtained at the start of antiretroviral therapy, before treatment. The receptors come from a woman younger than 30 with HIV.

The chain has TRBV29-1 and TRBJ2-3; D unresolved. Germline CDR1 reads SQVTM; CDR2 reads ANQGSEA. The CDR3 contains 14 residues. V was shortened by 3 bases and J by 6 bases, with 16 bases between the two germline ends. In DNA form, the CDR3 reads TGCAGCGTTGAGGAGCCGTCAAGGTTGGATACGCAGTATTTT. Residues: CSVEEPSRLDTQYF.

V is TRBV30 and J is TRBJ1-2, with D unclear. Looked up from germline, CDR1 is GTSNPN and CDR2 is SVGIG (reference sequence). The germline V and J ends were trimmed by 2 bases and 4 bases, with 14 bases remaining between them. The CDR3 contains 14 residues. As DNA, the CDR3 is TGTGCCTGGAGTAAGAGGGCAGTTCTCTATGGCTACACCTTC. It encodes CAWSKRAVLYGYTF.

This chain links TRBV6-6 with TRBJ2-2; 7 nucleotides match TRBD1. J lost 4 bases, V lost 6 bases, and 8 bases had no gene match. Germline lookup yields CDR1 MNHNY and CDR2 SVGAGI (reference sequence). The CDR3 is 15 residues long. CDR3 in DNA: TGTGCCAGCAGGAGAGGGGGCTTCAGCACCGGGGAGCTGTTTTTT. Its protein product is CASRRGGFSTGELFF.

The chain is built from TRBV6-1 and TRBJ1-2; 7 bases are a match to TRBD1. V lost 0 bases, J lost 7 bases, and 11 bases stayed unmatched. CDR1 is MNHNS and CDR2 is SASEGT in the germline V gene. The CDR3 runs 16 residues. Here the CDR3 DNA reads TGTGCCAGCAGTGAAGCCCCCCGGACAGGCCGGGTTGGCTACACCTTC. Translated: CASSEAPRTGRVGYTF.

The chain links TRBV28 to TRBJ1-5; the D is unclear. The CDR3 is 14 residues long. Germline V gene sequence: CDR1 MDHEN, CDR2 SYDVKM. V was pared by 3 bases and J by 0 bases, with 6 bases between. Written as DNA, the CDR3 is TGTGCCAGCAGTTTTGGTACTAGCAATCAGCCCCAGCATTTT. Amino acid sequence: CASSFGTSNQPQHF.

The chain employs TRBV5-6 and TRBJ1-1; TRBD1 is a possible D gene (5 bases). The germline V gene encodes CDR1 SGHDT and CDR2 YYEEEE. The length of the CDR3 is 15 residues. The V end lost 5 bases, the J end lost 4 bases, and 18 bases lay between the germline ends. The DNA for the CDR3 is TGTGCCAGCAGTCTCGCCGGAGCGGGGGGCACTGAAGCTTTCTTT. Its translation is CASSLAGAGGTEAFF.

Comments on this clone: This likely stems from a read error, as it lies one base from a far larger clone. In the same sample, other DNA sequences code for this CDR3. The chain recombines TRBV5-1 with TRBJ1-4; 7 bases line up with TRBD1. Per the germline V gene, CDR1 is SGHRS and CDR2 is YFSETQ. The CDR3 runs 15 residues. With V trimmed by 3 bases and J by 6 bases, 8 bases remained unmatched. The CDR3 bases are TGCGCCAGCAGCTGGGGGACAGAGAAGTATGAAAAACTGTTTTTT. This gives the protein CASSWGTEKYEKLFF.

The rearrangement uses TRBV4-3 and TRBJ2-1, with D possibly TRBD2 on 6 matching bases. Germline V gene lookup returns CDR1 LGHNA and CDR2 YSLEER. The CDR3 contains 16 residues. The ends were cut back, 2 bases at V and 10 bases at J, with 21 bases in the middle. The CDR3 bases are TGCGCCAGCAGCCAATACGTGGACGGCCTCGGGGGAGAGCAGTTCTTC. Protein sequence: CASSQYVDGLGGEQFF.

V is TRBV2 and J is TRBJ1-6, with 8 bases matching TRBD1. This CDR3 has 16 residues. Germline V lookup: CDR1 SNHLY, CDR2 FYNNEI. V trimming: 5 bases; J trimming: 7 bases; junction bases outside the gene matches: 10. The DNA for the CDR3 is TGTGCCAGCAGTCGCCGGGACAGGAGGGAGAATTCACCCCTCCACTTT. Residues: CASSRRDRRENSPLHF.

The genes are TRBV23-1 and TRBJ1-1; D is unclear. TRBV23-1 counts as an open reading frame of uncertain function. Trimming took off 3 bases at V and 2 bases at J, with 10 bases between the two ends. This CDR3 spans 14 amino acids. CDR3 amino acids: CASSQAATNTEAFF. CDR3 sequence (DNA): TGCGCCAGCAGTCAGGCAGCCACCAACACTGAAGCTTTCTTT.

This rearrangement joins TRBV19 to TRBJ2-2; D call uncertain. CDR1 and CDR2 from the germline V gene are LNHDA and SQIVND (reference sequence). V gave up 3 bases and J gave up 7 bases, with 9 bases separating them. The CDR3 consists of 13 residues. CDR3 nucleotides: TGTGCCAGTAGTATGTTCTTGGGCGGGGAGCTGTTTTTT. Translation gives CASSMFLGGELFF.

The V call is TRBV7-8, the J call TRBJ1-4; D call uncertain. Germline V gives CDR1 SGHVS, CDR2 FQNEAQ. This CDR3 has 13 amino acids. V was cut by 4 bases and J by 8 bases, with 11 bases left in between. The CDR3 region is CASSSPAWEKLFF. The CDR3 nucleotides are TGTGCCAGCAGCTCGCCCGCCTGGGAAAAACTGTTTTTT.

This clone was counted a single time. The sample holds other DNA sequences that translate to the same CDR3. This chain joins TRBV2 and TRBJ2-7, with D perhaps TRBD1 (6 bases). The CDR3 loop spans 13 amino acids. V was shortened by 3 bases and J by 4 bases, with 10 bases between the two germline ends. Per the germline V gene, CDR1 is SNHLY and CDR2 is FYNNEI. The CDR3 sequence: CASSELDRYEQYF. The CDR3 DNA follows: TGTGCCAGCAGTGAGCTTGACAGGTACGAGCAGTACTTC.

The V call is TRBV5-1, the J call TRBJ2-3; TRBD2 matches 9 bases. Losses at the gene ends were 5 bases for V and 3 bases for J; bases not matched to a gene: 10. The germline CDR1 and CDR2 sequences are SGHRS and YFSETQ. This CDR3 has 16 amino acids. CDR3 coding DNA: TGCGCCAGCAGGTGGGCGGGAGGGCCTCCGACAGATACGCAGTATTTT. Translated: CASRWAGGPPTDTQYF.

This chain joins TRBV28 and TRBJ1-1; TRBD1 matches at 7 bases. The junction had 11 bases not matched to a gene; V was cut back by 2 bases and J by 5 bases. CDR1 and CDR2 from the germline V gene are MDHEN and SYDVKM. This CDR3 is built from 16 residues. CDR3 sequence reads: CASSLPPGQVGTEAFF. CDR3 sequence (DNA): TGTGCCAGCAGTTTACCCCCCGGACAGGTGGGGACTGAAGCTTTCTTT.